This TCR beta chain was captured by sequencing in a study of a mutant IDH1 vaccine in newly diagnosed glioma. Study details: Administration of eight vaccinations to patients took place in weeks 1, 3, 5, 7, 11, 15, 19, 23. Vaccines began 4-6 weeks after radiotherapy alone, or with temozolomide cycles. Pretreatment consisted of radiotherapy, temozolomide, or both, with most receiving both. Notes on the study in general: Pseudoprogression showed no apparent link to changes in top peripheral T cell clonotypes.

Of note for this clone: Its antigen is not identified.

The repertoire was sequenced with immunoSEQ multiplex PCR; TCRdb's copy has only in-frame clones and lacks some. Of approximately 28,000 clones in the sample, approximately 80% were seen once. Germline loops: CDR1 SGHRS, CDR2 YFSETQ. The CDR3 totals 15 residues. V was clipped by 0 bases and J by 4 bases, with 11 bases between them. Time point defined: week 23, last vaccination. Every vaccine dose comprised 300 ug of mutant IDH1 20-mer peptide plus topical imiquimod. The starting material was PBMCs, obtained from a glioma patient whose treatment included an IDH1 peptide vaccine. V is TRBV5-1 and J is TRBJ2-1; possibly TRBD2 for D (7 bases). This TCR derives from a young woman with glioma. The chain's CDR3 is CASSLGGGAYNEQFF. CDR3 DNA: TGCGCCAGCAGCTTGGGCGGGGGCGCTTACAATGAGCAGTTCTTC. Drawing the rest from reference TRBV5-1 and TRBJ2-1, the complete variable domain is KAGVTQTPRYLIKTRGQQVTLSCSPISGHRSVSWYQQTPGQGLQFLFEYFSETQRNKGNFPGRFSGRQFSNSRSEMNVSTLELGDSALYLCASSLGGGAYNEQFFGPGTRLTVL.